The T cell receptor (beta chain) under discussion was sequenced for a study of blood T cell repertoires in COVID-19. The study recruited people aged about 18 to 89 years across approximately 23 US areas. Each recovered donor of Cohort 3 presented with two negative PCRs, clearance, or symptom resolution. Data came from immunoSEQ multiplex PCR; TCRdb stores just in-frame clones and leaves some out. This table holds roughly 500,000 clones, 85% to 90% found once. Germline V gives CDR1 SGHRS, CDR2 YFSETQ. Trimming pared 0 bases from V and 9 bases from J, leaving 23 bases between. CDR3 length equals 17 residues. This clone was seen only once.

Sequenced input: PBMCs or T cells enriched from blood (not recorded which). V usage is TRBV5-1 and J usage is TRBJ2-3; D might be TRBD2 (6 bases). The TCR sequence derives from a woman between 40 and 50 years old who had recovered from COVID-19. The CDR3 sequence: CASSLEVFRTTGGTQYF. Here the CDR3 DNA reads TGCGCCAGCAGCTTGGAAGTTTTCCGGACCACAGGAGGGACGCAGTATTTT.